The text below deals with one T cell receptor (beta chain). What it binds is unknown. With V trimmed by 4 bases and J by 9 bases, 11 bases remained unmatched. Per the germline V gene, CDR1 is SGHRS and CDR2 is YFSETQ. The CDR3 loop spans 15 amino acids. When the RNA was reverse transcribed, random hexamers were used with an input of roughly 0.45 to 1 ug. The method of amplification for TCR beta CDR3 was immunoSEQ multiplex PCR, covering 54 Vbeta and 13 Jbeta. TCRdb reprocessed the immunoSEQ multiplex PCR reads via MiXCR and lists one record per CDR3 protein. The sample lists some 200,000 distinct CDR3 sequences; 95% were seen once. The data are from a study of CD8 T cells in Susac syndrome. Notes on the study in general: The CD4+ T cell repertoires in Susac syndrome were not clonally expanded.

The chain has TRBV5-1 and TRBJ2-7; 12 bases map to TRBD1. Sequenced: CD4+ T cells from PBMCs. The sequence was obtained from a human donor with Susac syndrome. CDR3 DNA sequence: TGCGCCAGCAGCCGTGATGGGACAGGGGGCGCAGGGCAGTACTTC. Protein sequence: CASSRDGTGGAGQYF.